This is a list of T cell receptor beta chains from one sample in a study of Ad26.COV2.S vaccination and SARS-CoV-2 variants. Repertoires were generated with immunoSEQ multiplex PCR, while TCRdb's copy carries only in-frame clones and drops some. The sample has hundreds of thousands of clones; roughly 94% are singletons. Sample: peripheral blood, taken after recovery from COVID-19. These TCRs come from a human donor who had recovered from COVID-19. Both conserved end residues are trimmed from each CDR3. Each record gives: V gene, CDR3 length, J gene, CDR3 protein.

V: TRBV19
length: 9
J: TRBJ1-4
CDR3: ASNQGNKLF

V: TRBV7-3
length: 12
J: TRBJ2-5
CDR3: ASSLSGVGETQY

V: TRBV9
length: 15
J: TRBJ2-3
CDR3: ASSVASAGVGLDTQY

V: TRBV29-1
length: 12
J: TRBJ2-5
CDR3: SVGLGSSASTQY

V: TRBV7-9
length: 14
J: TRBJ2-7
CDR3: ASTLLRGQGAWEQY

V: TRBV12-5
length: 10
J: TRBJ2-7
CDR3: ASGPDEGEQY

V: TRBV9
length: 15
J: TRBJ2-3
CDR3: ASSVPRRGGDIDTQY

V: TRBV5-4
length: 13
J: TRBJ1-2
CDR3: ASSLYGTGYDGYT

V: TRBV19
length: 17
J: TRBJ2-4
CDR3: ASSISKGTTGLAKNIQY

V: TRBV2
length: 12
J: TRBJ1-6
CDR3: ASSESVINSPLH

V: TRBV7-2
length: 12
J: TRBJ2-1
CDR3: ASSPRGEGNEQF

V: TRBV4-1
length: 18
J: TRBJ1-5
CDR3: ASSLFIAGQGPYSNQPQH

V: TRBV7-9
length: 14
J: TRBJ2-5
CDR3: ASSLPGTAVNEGQY

V: TRBV5-6
length: 9
J: TRBJ1-2
CDR3: ASSGRGGYT

V: TRBV6-6
length: 11
J: TRBJ1-5
CDR3: ASSYKSNQPQH

V: TRBV2
length: 11
J: TRBJ2-3
CDR3: ASSADSTDTQY

V: TRBV11-2
length: 12
J: TRBJ1-2
CDR3: ASSLVPQGYGYT